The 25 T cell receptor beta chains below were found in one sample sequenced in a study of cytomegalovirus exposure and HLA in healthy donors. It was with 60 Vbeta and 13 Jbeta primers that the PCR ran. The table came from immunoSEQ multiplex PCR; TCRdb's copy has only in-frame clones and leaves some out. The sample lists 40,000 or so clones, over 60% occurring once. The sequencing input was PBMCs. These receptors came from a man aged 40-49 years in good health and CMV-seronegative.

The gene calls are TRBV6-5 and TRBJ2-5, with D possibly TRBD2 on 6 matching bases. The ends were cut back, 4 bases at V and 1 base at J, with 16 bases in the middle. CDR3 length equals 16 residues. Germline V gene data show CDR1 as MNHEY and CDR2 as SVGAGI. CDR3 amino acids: CASSFRGTAGQETQYF. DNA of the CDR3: TGTGCCAGCAGTTTTCGCGGGACTGCCGGCCAAGAGACCCAGTACTTC.

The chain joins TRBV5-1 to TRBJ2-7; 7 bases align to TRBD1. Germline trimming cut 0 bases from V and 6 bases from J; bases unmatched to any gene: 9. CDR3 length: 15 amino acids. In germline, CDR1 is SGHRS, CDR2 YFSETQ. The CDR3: CASSLEGAASGEQYF. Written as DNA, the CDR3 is TGCGCCAGCAGCTTGGAGGGGGCTGCCTCGGGCGAGCAGTACTTC.

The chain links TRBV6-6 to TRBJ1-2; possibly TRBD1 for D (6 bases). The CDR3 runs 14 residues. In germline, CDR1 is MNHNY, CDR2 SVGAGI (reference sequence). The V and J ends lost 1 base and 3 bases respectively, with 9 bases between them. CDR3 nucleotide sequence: TGTGCCAGCAGTTACTATCGGACAGACTATGGCTACACCTTC. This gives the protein CASSYYRTDYGYTF.

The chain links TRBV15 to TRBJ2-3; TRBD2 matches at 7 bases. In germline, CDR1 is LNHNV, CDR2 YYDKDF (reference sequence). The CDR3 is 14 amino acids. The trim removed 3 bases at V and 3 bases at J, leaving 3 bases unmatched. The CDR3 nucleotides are TGTGCCACCAGCAGCCGGGGGGAGACAGATACGCAGTATTTT. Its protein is CATSSRGETDTQYF.

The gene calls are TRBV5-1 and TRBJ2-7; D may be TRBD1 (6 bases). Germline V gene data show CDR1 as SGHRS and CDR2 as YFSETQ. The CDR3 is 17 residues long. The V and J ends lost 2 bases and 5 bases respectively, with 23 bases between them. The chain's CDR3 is CASSFVGAVEGSHEQYF. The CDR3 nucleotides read TGCGCCAGCAGCTTTGTGGGGGCGGTTGAGGGTTCCCACGAGCAGTACTTC.

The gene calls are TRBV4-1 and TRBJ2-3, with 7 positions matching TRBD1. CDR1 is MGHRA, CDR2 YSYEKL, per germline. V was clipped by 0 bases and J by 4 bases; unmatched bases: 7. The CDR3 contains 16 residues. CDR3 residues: CASSQDQGGDPDTQYF. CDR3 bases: TGCGCCAGCAGCCAAGATCAAGGGGGCGATCCAGATACGCAGTATTTT.

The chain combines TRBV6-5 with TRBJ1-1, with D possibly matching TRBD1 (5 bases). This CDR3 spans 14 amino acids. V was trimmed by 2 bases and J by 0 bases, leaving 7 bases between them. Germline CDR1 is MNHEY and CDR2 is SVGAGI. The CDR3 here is CASSYETVNTEAFF. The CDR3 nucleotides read TGTGCCAGCAGTTACGAGACAGTGAACACTGAAGCTTTCTTT.

The CDR3 DNA reads TGTGCCAGCAGTTACCGGGGGAATAGGGCAGATACGCAGTATTTT. It is translated as CASSYRGNRADTQYF. The chain couples TRBV6-6 to TRBJ2-3, with D maybe TRBD2 (6 bases). The CDR3 has 15 amino acids. Per the germline V gene, CDR1 is MNHNY and CDR2 is SVGAGI (reference sequence). Trimming removed 2 bases at V and 4 bases at J, with 13 bases between.

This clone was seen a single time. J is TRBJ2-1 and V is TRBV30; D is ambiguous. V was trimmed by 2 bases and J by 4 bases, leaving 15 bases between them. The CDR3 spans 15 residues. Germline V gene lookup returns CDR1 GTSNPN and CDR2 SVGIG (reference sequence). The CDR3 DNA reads TGTGCCTGGAGTCTCAAGGAGACTGAGTACAATGAGCAGTTCTTC. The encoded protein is CAWSLKETEYNEQFF.

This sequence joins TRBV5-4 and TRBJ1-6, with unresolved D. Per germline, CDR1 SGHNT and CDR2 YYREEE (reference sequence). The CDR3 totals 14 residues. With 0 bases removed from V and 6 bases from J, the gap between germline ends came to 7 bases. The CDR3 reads CASSLAGSNSPLHF. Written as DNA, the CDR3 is TGTGCCAGCAGCTTGGCCGGGTCTAATTCACCCCTCCACTTT.

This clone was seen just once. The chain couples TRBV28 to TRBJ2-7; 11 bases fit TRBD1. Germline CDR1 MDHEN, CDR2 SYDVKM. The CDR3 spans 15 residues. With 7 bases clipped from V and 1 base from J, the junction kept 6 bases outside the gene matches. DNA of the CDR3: TGTGCCAGCACCCAGGACAGGGGGCGATCCTACGAGCAGTACTTC. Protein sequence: CASTQDRGRSYEQYF.

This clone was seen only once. CDR3 DNA: TGTGCCAGCAGCTTAGCATCCACAGGGACTAATTCACCCCTCCACTTT. As protein: CASSLASTGTNSPLHF. The chain couples TRBV7-9 to TRBJ1-6; a possible D gene is TRBD1 (6 bases). Germline V gene sequence: CDR1 SEHNR, CDR2 FQNEAQ (reference sequence). V lost 0 bases to trimming and J lost 6 bases, with 12 bases between them. The CDR3 covers 16 residues.

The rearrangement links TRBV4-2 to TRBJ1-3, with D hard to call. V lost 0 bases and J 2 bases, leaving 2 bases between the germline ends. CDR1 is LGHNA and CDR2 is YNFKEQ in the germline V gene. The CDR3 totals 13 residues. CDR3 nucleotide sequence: TGTGCCAGCAGCCAAGACGCTGGAAACACCATATATTTT. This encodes CASSQDAGNTIYF.

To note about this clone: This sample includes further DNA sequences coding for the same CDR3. The chain's CDR3 is CASNRRGGETQYF. The CDR3 DNA reads as TGTGCCAGCAATAGACGCGGAGGGGAGACCCAGTACTTC. The gene calls are TRBV28 and TRBJ2-5, with a possible D match to TRBD2 (6 bases). The CDR3 runs to 13 residues. V dropped 7 bases and J dropped 5 bases, with 14 bases sitting between them. Germline assignment: CDR1 MDHEN and CDR2 SYDVKM. Based on the CDR3 plus reference TRBV28 and TRBJ2-5, the full variable domain is DVKVTQSSRYLVKRTGEKVFLECVQDMDHENMFWYRQDPGLGLRLIYFSYDVKMKEKGDIPEGYSVSREKKERFSLILESASTNQTSMYLCASNRRGGETQYFGPGTRLLVL.

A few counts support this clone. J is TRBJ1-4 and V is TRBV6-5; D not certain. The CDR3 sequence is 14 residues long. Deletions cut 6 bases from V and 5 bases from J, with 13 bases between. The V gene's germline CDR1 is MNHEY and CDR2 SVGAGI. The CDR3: CASSPTLRNEKLFF. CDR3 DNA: TGTGCCAGCAGCCCGACTTTGCGCAATGAAAAACTGTTTTTT.

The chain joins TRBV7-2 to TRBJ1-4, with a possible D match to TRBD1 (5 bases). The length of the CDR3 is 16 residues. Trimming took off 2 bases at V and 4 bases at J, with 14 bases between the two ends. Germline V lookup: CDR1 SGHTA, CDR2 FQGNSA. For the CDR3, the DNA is TGTGCCAGCAGCTTAAGGGGTACAGTTTATAATGAAAAACTGTTTTTT. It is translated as CASSLRGTVYNEKLFF.

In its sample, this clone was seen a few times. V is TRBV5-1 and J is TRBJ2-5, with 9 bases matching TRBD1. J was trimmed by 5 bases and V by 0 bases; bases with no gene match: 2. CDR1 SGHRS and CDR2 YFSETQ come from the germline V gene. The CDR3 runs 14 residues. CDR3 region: CASSLATGGETQYF. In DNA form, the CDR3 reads TGCGCCAGCAGCTTGGCGACAGGGGGGGAGACCCAGTACTTC.

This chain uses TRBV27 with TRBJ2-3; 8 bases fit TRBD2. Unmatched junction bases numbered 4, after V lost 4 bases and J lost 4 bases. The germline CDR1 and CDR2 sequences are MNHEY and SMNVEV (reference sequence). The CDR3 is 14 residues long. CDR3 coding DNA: TGTGCCAGCAGTTCCCAGACTAGCGCAGATACGCAGTATTTT. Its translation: CASSSQTSADTQYF.

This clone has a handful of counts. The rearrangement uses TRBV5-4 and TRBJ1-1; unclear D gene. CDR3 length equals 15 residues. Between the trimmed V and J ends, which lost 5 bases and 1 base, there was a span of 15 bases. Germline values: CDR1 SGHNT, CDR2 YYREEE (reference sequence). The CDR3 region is CASSPPGKTNTEAFF. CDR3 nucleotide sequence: TGTGCCAGCAGTCCCCCCGGGAAAACGAACACTGAAGCTTTCTTT.

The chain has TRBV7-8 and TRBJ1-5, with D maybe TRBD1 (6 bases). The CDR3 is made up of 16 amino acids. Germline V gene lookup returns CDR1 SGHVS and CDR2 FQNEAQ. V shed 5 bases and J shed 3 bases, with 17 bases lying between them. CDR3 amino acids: CASSPSTGLFNQPQHF. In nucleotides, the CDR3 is TGTGCCAGCAGCCCGTCGACAGGCCTATTCAATCAGCCCCAGCATTTT. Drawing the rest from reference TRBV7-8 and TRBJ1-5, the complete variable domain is GAGVSQSPRYKVAKRGQDVALRCDPISGHVSLFWYQQALGQGPEFLTYFQNEAQLDKSGLPSDRFFAERPEGSVSTLKIQRTQQEDSAVYLCASSPSTGLFNQPQHFGDGTRLSIL.

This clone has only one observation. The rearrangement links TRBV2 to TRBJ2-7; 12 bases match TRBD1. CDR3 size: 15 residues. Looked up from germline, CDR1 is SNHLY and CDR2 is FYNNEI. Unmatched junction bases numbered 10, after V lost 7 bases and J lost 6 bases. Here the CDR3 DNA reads TGTGCCAGCATATCATTCGGGACAGGGGGCGGCGAGCAGTACTTC. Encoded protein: CASISFGTGGGEQYF.

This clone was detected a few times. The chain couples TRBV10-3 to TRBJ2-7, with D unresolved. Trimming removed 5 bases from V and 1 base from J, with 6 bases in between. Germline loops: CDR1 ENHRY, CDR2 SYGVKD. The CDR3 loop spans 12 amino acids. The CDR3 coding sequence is TGTGCCATCAGTAACTCTTCCTACGAGCAGTACTTC. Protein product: CAISNSSYEQYF.

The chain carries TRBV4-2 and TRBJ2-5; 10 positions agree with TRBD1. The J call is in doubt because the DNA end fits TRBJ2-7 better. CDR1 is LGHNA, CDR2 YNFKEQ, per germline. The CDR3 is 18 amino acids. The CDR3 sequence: CASSQDSLRQGAFYEQYF. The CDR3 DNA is TGTGCCAGCAGCCAAGACTCTTTGCGACAGGGGGCCTTCTACGAGCAGTACTTC.

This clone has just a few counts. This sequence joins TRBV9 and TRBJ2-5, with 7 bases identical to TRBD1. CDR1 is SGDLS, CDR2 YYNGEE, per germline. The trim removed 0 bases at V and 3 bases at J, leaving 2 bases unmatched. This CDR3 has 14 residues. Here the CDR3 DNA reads TGTGCCAGCAGCGTAGCGGGACAGAAAGAGACCCAGTACTTC. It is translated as CASSVAGQKETQYF.

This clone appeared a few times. The CDR3 DNA is TGTGCCATCAGCGAGATGGACGCTAGGGGGAACACTGAAGCTTTCTTT. Translation gives CAISEMDARGNTEAFF. This chain uses TRBV10-3 with TRBJ1-1; TRBD1 might be the D (5 bases). This CDR3 contains 16 residues. Germline V gives CDR1 ENHRY, CDR2 SYGVKD. V gave up 6 bases and J gave up 1 base, with 18 bases separating them.